A selection of T cell receptor beta chains follows, all from one sample in a study of T cell responses to AZD1222 COVID-19 vaccine. TCRdb keeps only in-frame clones here, not all; method: immunoSEQ multiplex PCR. The profile shows 92,000 or so clones, about nine tenths of them singletons. The sample was peripheral blood, taken 28 days after the second AZD1222 dose. The source of these receptors is an adult who received the AZD1222 COVID-19 vaccine. The CDR3 runs from the conserved cysteine through the conserved F or W. Each record gives: D gene, clone size, V gene, CDR3 length, J gene, CDR3 DNA, CDR3 protein. A D gene is named only where the DNA matches it firmly. Part of the rows lack a size; the others show once, few, many or a class for expanded clones.

d_call: TRBD2; clone_size: -; v_call: TRBV4-3; cdr3_length: 16; j_call: TRBJ2-2; cdr3_nt: TGCGCCAGCAGCCTATCAGCGGGGGGGAACACCGGGGAGCTGTTTTTT; cdr3_aa: CASSLSAGGNTGELFF
d_call: TRBD1; clone_size: -; v_call: TRBV5-1; cdr3_length: 15; j_call: TRBJ2-1; cdr3_nt: TGCGCCAGCAGCTTGGAGGGACAGTCCAACAATGAGCAGTTCTTC; cdr3_aa: CASSLEGQSNNEQFF
d_call: -; clone_size: -; v_call: TRBV14; cdr3_length: 12; j_call: TRBJ2-6; cdr3_nt: TGTGCCAGTACACCTGGGGCCAACGTCCTGACTTTC; cdr3_aa: CASTPGANVLTF
d_call: -; clone_size: medium-sized; v_call: TRBV6-2/TRBV6-3; cdr3_length: 15; j_call: TRBJ2-6; cdr3_nt: TGTGCCAGCAGTTTGGCAGGCTCTGGGGCCAACGTCCTGACTTTC; cdr3_aa: CASSLAGSGANVLTF
d_call: -; clone_size: -; v_call: TRBV9; cdr3_length: 17; j_call: TRBJ1-2; cdr3_nt: TGTGCCAGCAGCGTAGATCCGCAGGAATCGGCGTACTATGGCTACACCTTC; cdr3_aa: CASSVDPQESAYYGYTF
d_call: TRBD1; clone_size: -; v_call: TRBV7-9; cdr3_length: 15; j_call: TRBJ2-7; cdr3_nt: TGTGTCAGCAGCTTAGGCGGCAGGGGGCTTGGAGAGCAGTACTTC; cdr3_aa: CVSSLGGRGLGEQYF
d_call: TRBD2; clone_size: -; v_call: TRBV6-5; cdr3_length: 15; j_call: TRBJ2-5; cdr3_nt: TGTGCCAGCAGTCCTGGGTGGCGGGGGGACGAGACCCAGTACTTC; cdr3_aa: CASSPGWRGDETQYF
d_call: TRBD1; clone_size: -; v_call: TRBV5-1; cdr3_length: 16; j_call: TRBJ2-3; cdr3_nt: TGCGCCAGCAGTGTACAGGGGGGCGTCGGCACAGATACGCAGTATTTT; cdr3_aa: CASSVQGGVGTDTQYF
d_call: -; clone_size: -; v_call: TRBV6-7; cdr3_length: 18; j_call: TRBJ1-2; cdr3_nt: TGTGCCAGCAGTTCACAGGGTGTGCACAAAACAGCTAACTATGGCTACACCTTC; cdr3_aa: CASSSQGVHKTANYGYTF
d_call: -; clone_size: -; v_call: TRBV7-9; cdr3_length: 15; j_call: TRBJ1-5; cdr3_nt: TGTGCCAGCAGGCTCGGACCGGAGCTGGAGCAGCCCCAGCATTTT; cdr3_aa: CASRLGPELEQPQHF
d_call: -; clone_size: -; v_call: TRBV12-3/TRBV12-4; cdr3_length: 12; j_call: TRBJ1-2; cdr3_nt: TGTGCCAGCAGTTATACAGTCTATGGCTACACCTTC; cdr3_aa: CASSYTVYGYTF
d_call: -; clone_size: -; v_call: TRBV19; cdr3_length: 14; j_call: TRBJ1-5; cdr3_nt: TGTGCCAGTAGTTGGGGCCGTAGCAATCAGCCCCAGCATTTT; cdr3_aa: CASSWGRSNQPQHF
d_call: -; clone_size: -; v_call: TRBV6-1; cdr3_length: 14; j_call: TRBJ2-7; cdr3_nt: TGTGCCAGCAGTGAAGAGGGCTCCGCCGCCGAGCAGTACTTC; cdr3_aa: CASSEEGSAAEQYF